This T cell receptor (beta chain) was observed in a study of blood T cell repertoires in COVID-19. Repertoires were generated with immunoSEQ multiplex PCR, while TCRdb's copy carries only in-frame clones and drops some. Of 200,000 to 250,000 clones in the sample, 85% to 90% were seen once. Researchers sorted participants into cohorts using their self-reported clinical history. The CDR3 is 13 amino acids. Between the trimmed V and J ends, which lost 6 bases and 1 base, there was a span of 10 bases. Germline CDR1 reads SNHLY; CDR2 reads FYNNEI. The TCR was taken from a man under 40 who had been exposed to COVID-19. The chain employs TRBV2 and TRBJ2-7; tentatively, D is TRBD2 (6 bases). The sequencing input was PBMCs or T cells enriched from blood (not recorded which). The CDR3 region has the DNA TGTGCCAGCAGGGACGGGGGTTCCTACGAGCAGTACTTC. It specifies CASRDGGSYEQYF.